The clone carrying this TCR beta chain was seen a single time. Its antigen is undetermined. This sample stems from a study of T cells in localized non-small cell lung cancer. Study-level results: Heterogeneity stays possible, as sequencing covered only one tumor region. Maximal T cell clonality occurred in uninvolved adjacent lung, with tumor ranking below it. Within adjacent lung there appeared a median approximately 58 of the top 100 tumor clones.

The CDR3 has 14 amino acids. V was clipped by 7 bases and J by 0 bases, with 12 bases between them. Per germline, CDR1 SNHLY and CDR2 FYNNEI. Some clones are missing from TCRdb's copy, which holds only in-frame ones; the method was immunoSEQ multiplex PCR. Of tens of thousands of clones listed, over 80% are singletons. The chain employs TRBV2 and TRBJ1-1; D remains unclear. The source was peripheral blood, collected before any cancer treatment. The receptor was isolated from a man aged 40 to 70 with stage I squamous cell lung carcinoma. CDR3 nucleotides: TGTGCCAGCACCCGAGCTTTAATGAACACTGAAGCTTTCTTT. This codes for CASTRALMNTEAFF.